The text below deals with one T cell receptor beta chain. There is no known antigen for this receptor. Qualities for individual bases were not recorded, and no much larger clone is one base off. TCRbeta CDR3 regions were amplified from genomic DNA using the immunoSEQ Assay, a bias-controlled multiplex PCR. The authors' pipeline ran thus. Within the assay, amplification of reference gene primers was used to estimate how many nucleated cells each sample contained. To quantify the absolute abundance of each unique TCRbeta CDR3 rearrangement, sequence reads were collapsed and filtered. For each sample, productive Simpson clonality was calculated as the square root of Simpson's diversity index over productive rearrangements. TCRdb re-hosts the immuneACCESS table, in-frame sequences only. Its copies lack some clones; in the studies checked, an unresolved V gene accounts for under half of them, and the cause for the rest is not known. D and trimming come from the DNA, and the V and J calls and clone size come from that table. This sample holds 130,000 or so clones; over 60% were observed only once. The ten largest clones add up to 7.9% of the sample.

V loses 2 bases at its end and J loses 2 bases; junction bases beyond the gene matches: 6. Based on the germline V gene, the CDR1 and CDR2 sequences are MDHEN and SYDVKM. The CDR3 has 15 amino acids, counting the end cysteine and phenylalanine. Only CDR3 DNA is held: 45 bases, read in frame from base 1. This entry is derived from a study of blood T cell repertoires in COVID-19 (TCRdb year 2020). Background for the entire study: The collaborator samples originated in the United States, Italy and Spain and spanned the acute and convalescent phases of COVID-19. The prospective study material was composed of cDNA or gDNA derived from T cells, B-cell-depleted T cells, or PBMCs. Subjects who had been exposed to COVID-19, were actively infected with it, or had recovered from it provided the deeply sampled blood TCRbeta repertoires that made up the dataset. The repertoires were released in a freely available public database intended as a resource for research on the immune response to SARS-CoV-2. Samples were obtained from the ongoing ImmuneRACE study (first 160 participants) and from 1,000 to 1,500 subjects provided by 6 global collaborators. A de-identified subject ID, COVID-19 status, age in years and sex were almost always included in the sample metadata. Where available, HLA class I and class II types were taken from metadata supplied by the sample provider and were not determined by assay-based typing.

Each collaborating institution followed its own protocols to collect whole blood in K2EDTA tubes. Collaborator samples were shipped for TCRbeta analysis as frozen whole blood, isolated PBMCs, or DNA extracted from either sample type. Overall study outcomes, separate from this receptor: The quantity of clinical and demographic metadata differed by source and by participant and was supplied without curation.

This receptor was obtained from a human donor in a cohort sampled during active COVID-19. Sequenced sample: peripheral blood. The receptor chain draws on TRBV28 and TRBJ2-7; TRBD2 fits 7 bases in the junction. Read as DNA, the sequence is TGTGCCAGCAGTTTAGCGGGAGAAGGGACCTACGAGCAGTACTTC. It specifies CASSLAGEGTYEQYF. With the portions outside the CDR3 filled from the reference TRBV28 and TRBJ2-7 genes, the complete variable region becomes DVKVTQSSRYLVKRTGEKVFLECVQDMDHENMFWYRQDPGLGLRLIYFSYDVKMKEKGDIPEGYSVSREKKERFSLILESASTNQTSMYLCASSLAGEGTYEQYFGPGTRLTVT.